This passage covers 29 T cell receptor beta chains from one sample sequenced in a study of memory CD4+ T cells and cytomegalovirus serostatus. The sort gate was single viable CD3+CD4+CD8-CD45RO+ cells for memory CD4+ T cells. Only in-frame clones appear in the TCRdb table, and some are missing; sequencing was by immunoSEQ multiplex PCR. This sample has about 27,000 clones, with roughly 76% found just once. Sample: memory CD4+ T cells from blood. The receptor source for this set is an adult in good health and CMV-seronegative.

This clone was recorded a few times. The chain links TRBV5-4 to TRBJ1-2; D might be TRBD1 (6 bases). From germline, CDR1 is SGHNT and CDR2 YYREEE (reference sequence). Between the trimmed V and J ends, which lost 4 bases and 1 base, there was a span of 8 bases. The CDR3 spans 13 residues. DNA of the CDR3: TGTGCCAGCAGCCCGGACAGTAACTATGGCTACACCTTC. Encoded protein: CASSPDSNYGYTF.

The genes are TRBV9 and TRBJ2-3; D gene uncertain. The CDR3 loop spans 12 amino acids. CDR1 is SGDLS and CDR2 is YYNGEE in the germline V gene. V gave up 5 bases and J gave up 0 bases, with 4 bases separating them. CDR3 sequence reads: CASRASTDTQYF. The CDR3 coding sequence is TGTGCCAGCAGGGCTAGCACAGATACGCAGTATTTT.

This rearrangement joins TRBV5-1 to TRBJ2-2, with D unresolved. CDR1 is SGHRS, CDR2 YFSETQ, per germline. This CDR3 spans 13 amino acids. The germline V and J ends were trimmed by 0 bases and 7 bases, with 7 bases remaining between them. The chain's CDR3 is CASSLGVSGELFF. The CDR3 DNA follows: TGCGCCAGCAGCTTGGGTGTCAGCGGGGAGCTGTTTTTT.

The chain employs TRBV27 and TRBJ2-7; possibly TRBD1 for D (5 bases). V lost 8 bases, J lost 8 bases, and 25 bases lay in between. Germline CDR1 is MNHEY and CDR2 is SMNVEV (reference sequence). The CDR3 has 15 amino acids. The CDR3 sequence is CASSSLGQGPSKQYF. The CDR3 DNA sequence: TGTGCCAGCTCCTCCTTGGGGCAGGGCCCCTCTAAGCAGTACTTC.

The J gene is TRBJ2-5, the V gene TRBV7-6; the D gene is possibly TRBD1 (6 bases). CDR1 SGHVS and CDR2 FNYEAQ come from the germline V gene. This CDR3 contains 15 residues. V was shortened by 4 bases and J by 1 base, with 13 bases between the two germline ends. CDR3 protein: CASSYSGATQETQYF. DNA for the CDR3: TGTGCCAGCAGCTACTCAGGGGCTACCCAAGAGACCCAGTACTTC.

J is TRBJ2-7 and V is TRBV20-1; D is unresolved. The V gene lost 6 bases and the J gene lost 4 bases, with 10 bases spanning the gap. Germline CDR1 reads DFQATT; CDR2 reads SNEGSKA (reference sequence). This CDR3 comprises 11 residues. The CDR3 spells CSAAPRYEQYF. DNA for the CDR3: TGCAGTGCAGCTCCCAGGTACGAGCAGTACTTC.

The table lists this clone with a few counts. The chain carries TRBV5-1 and TRBJ1-6, with a weak D call TRBD1 (6 bases). V lost 0 bases and J lost 10, with 11 bases in between. The germline V gene has CDR1 SGHRS and CDR2 YFSETQ. This CDR3 has 14 amino acids. In DNA, the CDR3 is TGCGCCAGCAGCTTGGGACAGGAACGATCACCCCTCCACTTT. Amino acids: CASSLGQERSPLHF.

The chain employs TRBV30 and TRBJ2-6, with a possible D match to TRBD1 (6 bases). Germline V gene lookup returns CDR1 GTSNPN and CDR2 SVGIG (reference sequence). The CDR3 has 18 amino acids. Between the trimmed V and J ends, which lost 1 base and 3 bases, there was a span of 19 bases. The CDR3 sequence is CAWSAFGFTGIGANVLTF. Written as DNA, the CDR3 is TGTGCCTGGAGTGCCTTCGGGTTTACAGGGATTGGGGCCAACGTCCTGACTTTC.

The V call is TRBV11-2, the J call TRBJ2-7, with 8 nucleotides matching TRBD1. Losses at the gene ends were 1 base for V and 3 bases for J; bases not matched to a gene: 5. This CDR3 has 15 residues. Germline V gene sequence: CDR1 SGHAT, CDR2 FQNNGV. The CDR3 loop is CASSLVGTGGYEQYF. CDR3 coding DNA: TGTGCCAGCAGCTTAGTTGGGACAGGAGGCTACGAGCAGTACTTC.

The chain is built from TRBV18 and TRBJ1-2; D might be TRBD1 (5 bases). V was cut by 6 bases and J by 0 bases, with 14 bases left in between. There are 15 residues in the CDR3. Germline-derived CDR1 and CDR2 are KGHSH and LQKENI. CDR3 sequence: CASSPGAAPNYGYTF. As DNA, the CDR3 is TGTGCCAGCTCCCCCGGGGCGGCTCCTAACTATGGCTACACCTTC.

The chain carries TRBV29-1 and TRBJ1-1; D remains ambiguous. Trimming cost V 7 bases and J 2 bases, with 11 bases left between them. The germline CDR1 and CDR2 sequences are SQVTM and ANQGSEA. The CDR3 is 12 residues long. CDR3 sequence: CSALGSNTEAFF. The CDR3 DNA sequence: TGCAGCGCACTGGGTAGTAACACTGAAGCTTTCTTT.

V and J are TRBV27 and TRBJ2-2; 10 bases align to TRBD2. The CDR3 has 14 residues. The germline gives CDR1 MNHEY, CDR2 SMNVEV (reference sequence). Trimming removed 8 bases from V and 6 bases from J; junction bases left unmatched: 6. CDR3 sequence: CASQLAGWAGELFF. DNA of the CDR3: TGTGCCAGCCAACTAGCGGGATGGGCCGGGGAGCTGTTTTTT.

This clone was recorded a few times. CDR3 in DNA: TGTGCCAGCACCAAAGGGAGACAGGCCTACAATGAGCAGTTCTTC. It yields the protein CASTKGRQAYNEQFF. The chain uses TRBV6-5 and TRBJ2-1; perhaps TRBD1 as D (6 bases). V lost 7 bases to trimming and J lost 2 bases, with 15 bases between them. CDR3 length: 15 amino acids. Germline CDR1 reads MNHEY; CDR2 reads SVGAGI.

V usage is TRBV11-2 and J usage is TRBJ2-3; D unresolved. V lost 5 bases and J lost 1, with 10 bases in between. This CDR3 contains 14 residues. Germline V gives CDR1 SGHAT, CDR2 FQNNGV. Here the CDR3 DNA reads TGTGCCAGCAGCCCCCGACCCCGCACAGATACGCAGTATTTT. Protein product: CASSPRPRTDTQYF.

This sequence joins TRBV14 and TRBJ1-5; 8 nucleotides align to TRBD1. With V trimmed by 4 bases and J by 6 bases, 5 bases remained unmatched. CDR1 is SGHDN, CDR2 FVKESK, per germline. There are 14 residues in the CDR3. As DNA, the CDR3 is TGTGCCAGCAGCCCGACAGGGGCGACTCAGCCCCAGCATTTT. Its translation: CASSPTGATQPQHF.

This clone was seen a handful of times. The J gene is TRBJ1-1, the V gene TRBV20-1; no firm D call. This CDR3 has 11 amino acids. V was clipped by 7 bases and J by 2 bases, with 8 bases between them. Germline-derived CDR1 and CDR2 are DFQATT and SNEGSKA (reference sequence). As DNA, the CDR3 is TGCAGTGATAATCAAAACACTGAAGCTTTCTTT. This sequence encodes CSDNQNTEAFF.

V usage is TRBV7-9 and J usage is TRBJ1-4; D uncertain. Trimming removed 2 bases at V and 7 bases at J, with 11 bases between. CDR1 and CDR2 from the germline V gene are SEHNR and FQNEAQ (reference sequence). The CDR3 has 14 residues. CDR3 bases: TGTGCCAGCAGCTTAATGGGTCCCCTTGAAAAACTGTTTTTT. Translated: CASSLMGPLEKLFF. The entire variable domain, with the rest obtained from reference TRBV7-9 and TRBJ1-4, is as follows: DTGVSQNPRHKITKRGQNVTFRCDPISEHNRLYWYRQTLGQGPEFLTYFQNEAQLEKSRLLSDRFSAERPKGSFSTLEIQRTEQGDSAMYLCASSLMGPLEKLFFGSGTQLSVL.

V usage is TRBV15 and J usage is TRBJ2-2; 9 bases map to TRBD1. CDR3 size: 15 residues. Germline V lookup: CDR1 LNHNV, CDR2 YYDKDF (reference sequence). Trimming cost V 3 bases and J 5 bases; bases outside gene matches: 4. The CDR3 sequence: CATSRSQGATGELFF. The CDR3 coding sequence is TGTGCCACCAGCAGGTCACAGGGGGCGACCGGGGAGCTGTTTTTT. The full variable domain, rest sourced from reference TRBV15 and TRBJ2-2, is DAMVIQNPRYQVTQFGKPVTLSCSQTLNHNVMYWYQQKSSQAPKLLFHYYDKDFNNEADTPDNFQSRRPNTSFCFLDIRSPGLGDTAMYLCATSRSQGATGELFFGEGSRLTVL.

The count of this clone is one. This chain connects TRBV6-6 to TRBJ2-1; 10 nucleotides match TRBD2. Trimming cost V 6 bases and J 5 bases; bases outside gene matches: 4. This CDR3 has 14 residues. CDR1 is MNHNY, CDR2 SVGAGI, per germline (reference sequence). This CDR3 reads CASRGTSGDNEQFF. In DNA form, the CDR3 reads TGTGCCAGCAGAGGCACTAGCGGGGACAATGAGCAGTTCTTC.

The rearrangement links TRBV10-2 to TRBJ1-2; possible D gene TRBD1, 6 bases. The CDR3 spans 15 residues. Germline V lookup: CDR1 WSHSY, CDR2 SAAADI. The V gene lost 8 bases and the J gene lost 2 bases, with 18 bases spanning the gap. CDR3: CASEGERQGNYGYTF. CDR3 bases: TGCGCCAGCGAGGGGGAACGGCAGGGGAACTATGGCTACACCTTC.

J is TRBJ2-3 and V is TRBV30; D is possibly TRBD2 (6 bases). CDR1 GTSNPN and CDR2 SVGIG come from the germline V gene (reference sequence). V was shortened by 2 bases and J by 1 base, with 13 bases between the two germline ends. The CDR3 totals 15 residues. Here the CDR3 reads CAWSHGGVGTDTQYF. The DNA for the CDR3 is TGTGCCTGGAGTCATGGCGGGGTTGGCACAGATACGCAGTATTTT.

This clone was seen only a few times. V usage is TRBV18 and J usage is TRBJ1-1; D gene unclear. This CDR3 comprises 16 residues. Looked up from germline, CDR1 is KGHSH and CDR2 is LQKENI. Trimming took off 0 bases at V and 1 base at J, with 12 bases between the two ends. Here the CDR3 DNA reads TGTGCCAGCTCACCACCTTCTGGGCGGGAGAACACTGAAGCTTTCTTT. This gives the protein CASSPPSGRENTEAFF.

This chain connects TRBV6-6 to TRBJ1-1; D ambiguous. The germline CDR1 and CDR2 sequences are MNHNY and SVGAGI (reference sequence). This CDR3 has 16 amino acids. V lost 2 bases, J lost 0 bases, and 13 bases lay in between. The CDR3 here is CASSYRSLSLNTEAFF. In nucleotides, the CDR3 is TGTGCCAGCAGTTACCGTTCCTTATCCTTGAACACTGAAGCTTTCTTT.

This clone was detected only a few times. The chain employs TRBV4-1 and TRBJ2-7; TRBD2 matches at 7 bases. This CDR3 is 18 amino acids long. CDR1 MGHRA and CDR2 YSYEKL come from the germline V gene. After removal of 0 bases from V and 3 bases from J, the junction contained 14 bases not matched to a gene. CDR3 region: CASSQDHLAARNFYEQYF. DNA of the CDR3: TGCGCCAGCAGCCAAGATCACCTAGCGGCCCGAAATTTCTACGAGCAGTACTTC.

The rearrangement uses TRBV7-9 and TRBJ1-4, with D unclear. The CDR3 has 14 residues. Trimming left V 5 bases short and J 1 base short, with 8 bases between. Per germline, CDR1 SEHNR and CDR2 FQNEAQ (reference sequence). The CDR3 protein is CASSPSRTNEKLFF. As DNA, the CDR3 is TGTGCCAGCAGCCCTAGTCGAACTAATGAAAAACTGTTTTTT.

V usage is TRBV19 and J usage is TRBJ2-1; D unclear. Germline CDR1 reads LNHDA; CDR2 reads SQIVND (reference sequence). The CDR3 loop spans 14 amino acids. V lost 3 bases to trimming and J lost 7 bases, with 13 bases between them. CDR3 sequence (DNA): TGTGCCAGTAGTATTCCTGCTCTCGCGAATGAGCAGTTCTTC. Its protein product is CASSIPALANEQFF. The complete variable domain, with remaining parts taken from reference TRBV19 and TRBJ2-1, reads DGGITQSPKYLFRKEGQNVTLSCEQNLNHDAMYWYRQDPGQGLRLIYYSQIVNDFQKGDIAEGYSVSREKKESFPLTVTSAQKNPTAFYLCASSIPALANEQFFGPGTRLTVL.

This chain joins TRBV9 and TRBJ1-1; perhaps TRBD1 as D (5 bases). Per germline, CDR1 SGDLS and CDR2 YYNGEE. The CDR3 covers 16 residues. The V end lost 0 bases, the J end lost 1 base, and 13 bases lay between the germline ends. This chain's CDR3 is CASSVAPWGPNTEAFF. In nucleotides, the CDR3 is TGTGCCAGCAGCGTAGCCCCATGGGGCCCGAACACTGAAGCTTTCTTT.

This clone was detected only once. This chain connects TRBV10-3 to TRBJ2-7, with a possible D match to TRBD2 (6 bases). The germline V gene has CDR1 ENHRY and CDR2 SYGVKD. V was cut by 11 bases and J by 2 bases, with 16 bases left in between. The CDR3 has 13 amino acids. The CDR3 spells CAVLGRGTYEQYF. The CDR3, as DNA: TGTGCCGTTCTGGGACGGGGGACCTACGAGCAGTACTTC.

This clone was seen a single time. The chain recombines TRBV18 with TRBJ2-6; a possible D gene is TRBD2 (7 bases). Trimming took 8 bases from V and 0 from J, leaving 14 bases between them. Germline CDR1 KGHSH, CDR2 LQKENI. The CDR3 extends over 16 amino acids. In DNA, the CDR3 is TGTGCCAGCCCAGAAAGGGGGGGCTCTGGGGCCAACGTCCTGACTTTC. Its translation: CASPERGGSGANVLTF.